One and the same sample provided the 24 T cell receptor beta chains below, sequenced in a study of shared clonotypes between healthy human individuals. Only in-frame clones appear in the TCRdb table, and some are missing; sequencing was by immunoSEQ multiplex PCR. The repertoire includes around 1.1 million clones, roughly 77% of them detected once, and 0.7% to 0.95% sits in the top ten. Sequencing input: memory CD4+ T cells from PBMCs. Subset denoted: CD45RA-negative fraction. These TCRs come from a young man in good health. Some clones in this sample may be carry-over from other donors' samples.

Worth noting for this clone: The sample has other DNA sequences that encode this CDR3 too. The V call is TRBV5-1, the J call TRBJ1-2, with 9 nucleotides matching TRBD1. The germline V gene encodes CDR1 SGHRS and CDR2 YFSETQ. V was clipped by 4 bases and J by 2 bases; unmatched bases: 3. There are 14 residues in the CDR3. CDR3 residues: CASSPTGGNYGYTF. CDR3 DNA: TGCGCCAGCAGCCCCACAGGGGGCAACTATGGCTACACCTTC. Full variable domain (missing parts from reference TRBV5-1 and TRBJ1-2): KAGVTQTPRYLIKTRGQQVTLSCSPISGHRSVSWYQQTPGQGLQFLFEYFSETQRNKGNFPGRFSGRQFSNSRSEMNVSTLELGDSALYLCASSPTGGNYGYTFGSGTRLTVV.

This clone appeared a few times. This chain joins TRBV6-1 and TRBJ2-2; D ambiguous. V was shortened by 1 base and J by 2 bases, with 2 bases between the two germline ends. The V gene's germline CDR1 is MNHNS and CDR2 SASEGT. The CDR3 length is 13 residues. This CDR3 is CASSEDNTGELFF. CDR3 nucleotides: TGTGCCAGCAGTGAAGACAACACCGGGGAGCTGTTTTTT.

The chain combines TRBV28 with TRBJ1-1; D not certain. In germline, CDR1 is MDHEN, CDR2 SYDVKM. CDR3 length equals 14 residues. Trimming stripped 1 base from V and 9 bases from J, with 15 bases between. The CDR3 region is CASSLFDGATKAFF. The CDR3 DNA reads as TGTGCCAGCAGTTTATTTGACGGAGCGACGAAAGCTTTCTTT.

At least ten counts were recorded for this clone. This chain links TRBV18 with TRBJ1-5; tentatively, D is TRBD1 (6 bases). V shed 1 base and J shed 6 bases, with 13 bases lying between them. The CDR3 loop spans 15 amino acids. CDR1 is KGHSH and CDR2 is LQKENI in the germline V gene. CDR3 bases: TGTGCCAGCTCACCACGGGGGGCGCAGGGTCAGCCCCAGCATTTT. Translation gives CASSPRGAQGQPQHF. The whole variable domain, filled in from reference TRBV18 and TRBJ1-5, reads NAGVMQNPRHLVRRRGQEARLRCSPMKGHSHVYWYRQLPEEGLKFMVYLQKENIIDESGMPKERFSAEFPKEGPSILRIQQVVRGDSAAYFCASSPRGAQGQPQHFGDGTRLSIL.

The chain carries TRBV21-1 and TRBJ2-2; the D call of TRBD2 is as the table states it, not checked on the DNA. TRBV21-1 is deemed a pseudogene. This CDR3 spans 15 amino acids. CDR3 loop: CASSQNTGSTGELFF. CDR3 DNA: TGTGCCAGCAGCCAGAACACCGGGAGCACCGGGGAGCTGTTTTTT.

The chain combines TRBV5-8 with TRBJ2-3; tentatively, D is TRBD2 (6 bases). Per germline, CDR1 SGHTS and CDR2 YDEGEE. The V gene lost 9 bases and the J gene lost 6 bases, with 17 bases spanning the gap. This CDR3 comprises 13 residues. As DNA, the CDR3 is TGTGCCATCCCGGGGACTGGGTGGGATACGCAGTATTTT. Its protein product is CAIPGTGWDTQYF.

The gene calls are TRBV7-9 and TRBJ2-3; D unresolved. Germline-derived CDR1 and CDR2 are SEHNR and FQNEAQ (reference sequence). Deletions cut 4 bases from V and 1 base from J, with 9 bases between. This CDR3 contains 14 residues. The CDR3 region has the DNA TGTGCCAGCAGCTCGCCCGGGCGCACAGATACGCAGTATTTT. It is translated as CASSSPGRTDTQYF.

This chain links TRBV9 with TRBJ2-1; 11 bases are a match to TRBD2. The CDR3 has 16 residues. The V gene's germline CDR1 is SGDLS and CDR2 YYNGEE. J was trimmed by 8 bases and V by 0 bases; bases with no gene match: 7. The CDR3 region is CASSVATLGLADEQFF. As DNA, the CDR3 is TGTGCCAGCAGCGTAGCTACCTTGGGACTAGCGGATGAGCAGTTCTTC.

The V call is TRBV28, the J call TRBJ1-4; 11 bases map to TRBD1. Germline V gene lookup returns CDR1 MDHEN and CDR2 SYDVKM. The CDR3 is 17 amino acids. The V gene end was trimmed by 0 bases and the J gene end by 2 bases; junction bases not matched to a gene: 2. The CDR3: CASSLWGTGGTNEKLFF. The CDR3 DNA sequence: TGTGCCAGCAGTTTATGGGGGACAGGGGGGACTAATGAAAAACTGTTTTTT.

The chain links TRBV5-1 to TRBJ1-5, with 7 bases lining up with TRBD1. The V gene end was trimmed by 0 bases and the J gene end by 5 bases; junction bases not matched to a gene: 5. The CDR3 covers 15 residues. CDR1 and CDR2 from the germline V gene are SGHRS and YFSETQ. CDR3 DNA: TGCGCCAGCAGCTTGGACAGGGGTTCCGATCAGCCCCAGCATTTT. Protein product: CASSLDRGSDQPQHF.

On this clone itself: This CDR3 is also generated by other DNA sequences in the sample. CDR3 region: CASNGVGSYEQYF. DNA for the CDR3: TGTGCCAGCAATGGGGTAGGGTCCTACGAGCAGTACTTC. This chain connects TRBV2 to TRBJ2-7; D remains unclear. Between the trimmed V and J ends, which lost 7 bases and 1 base, there was a span of 11 bases. Germline V lookup: CDR1 SNHLY, CDR2 FYNNEI. This CDR3 spans 13 amino acids.

The chain couples TRBV1 to TRBJ2-7; no check of the table's D call, TRBD2, against the DNA was made. TRBV1 is assigned pseudogene status. The CDR3 is 14 amino acids. Here the CDR3 DNA reads TGCACCAGCAGCCAATGGCGGGATCCCTCCGAGCAGTACTTC. This sequence encodes CTSSQWRDPSEQYF.

The V and J genes are TRBV7-6 and TRBJ2-3, with 13 bases that match TRBD2. From germline, CDR1 is SGHVS and CDR2 FNYEAQ. The J segment lost 5 bases and the V segment lost 5 bases, leaving 4 bases of the junction unmatched. The CDR3 is 15 residues long. This CDR3 is CASSARTSGRDTQYF. CDR3 DNA: TGTGCCAGCAGCGCCAGGACTAGCGGGAGAGATACGCAGTATTTT.

The chain links TRBV27 to TRBJ2-3; D is possibly TRBD1 (6 bases). Trimming stripped 3 bases from V and 6 bases from J, with 13 bases between. CDR1 MNHEY and CDR2 SMNVEV come from the germline V gene (reference sequence). This CDR3 contains 14 residues. The CDR3 loop is CASSFIRGADTQYF. For the CDR3, the DNA is TGTGCCAGCAGTTTTATCAGGGGAGCCGATACGCAGTATTTT.

This clone has a handful of counts. The chain recombines TRBV30 with TRBJ2-7; D uncertain. The V and J ends lost 3 bases and 4 bases respectively, with 13 bases between them. In germline, CDR1 is GTSNPN, CDR2 SVGIG (reference sequence). The CDR3 has 13 residues. In nucleotides, the CDR3 is TGTGCCTGGAGCCCAGACTCTCTTTACGAGCAGTACTTC. It yields the protein CAWSPDSLYEQYF.

The chain recombines TRBV2 with TRBJ2-7; D is possibly TRBD1 or TRBD2 (5 bases each). Trimming left V 7 bases short and J 2 bases short, with 15 bases between. Germline values: CDR1 SNHLY, CDR2 FYNNEI. The CDR3 loop spans 14 amino acids. CDR3 in DNA: TGTGCCAGCAAGCAAGACGGGGACCCCTACGAGCAGTACTTC. Residues: CASKQDGDPYEQYF.

The chain links TRBV5-1 to TRBJ1-3; TRBD1 is a possible D gene (5 bases). V lost 3 bases to trimming and J lost 2 bases, with 15 bases between them. CDR1 and CDR2 (germline): SGHRS, YFSETQ. CDR3 size: 16 residues. The CDR3 region is CASSSRDPGTGNTIYF. CDR3 coding DNA: TGCGCCAGCAGCTCCCGGGACCCCGGGACTGGAAACACCATATATTTT.

The V and J genes are TRBV9 and TRBJ2-7; 7 bases map to TRBD1. CDR3 length: 15 amino acids. Unmatched junction bases numbered 4, after V lost 0 bases and J lost 1 base. Germline V lookup: CDR1 SGDLS, CDR2 YYNGEE. The CDR3 DNA is TGTGCCAGCAGCGTAGGAGGGACAGTATCCTACGAGCAGTACTTC. It codes for CASSVGGTVSYEQYF.

The chain links TRBV7-2 to TRBJ2-7; possible D gene TRBD2, 5 bases. Germline V lookup: CDR1 SGHTA, CDR2 FQGNSA. V was trimmed by 5 bases and J by 10 bases, leaving 27 bases between them. CDR3 size: 16 residues. CDR3 sequence reads: CASSPRPLVSKPEQYF. The CDR3 DNA reads TGTGCCAGCAGCCCCAGGCCACTAGTTTCGAAACCTGAACAGTACTTC. Full variable domain (outside the CDR3, taken from reference TRBV7-2 and TRBJ2-7): GAGVSQSPSNKVTEKGKDVELRCDPISGHTALYWYRQSLGQGLEFLIYFQGNSAPDKSGLPSDRFSAERTGGSVSTLTIQRTQQEDSAVYLCASSPRPLVSKPEQYFGPGTRLTVT.

The chain is built from TRBV19 and TRBJ2-7; 9 positions match TRBD1. V lost 4 bases to trimming and J lost 0 bases; unmatched junction nucleotides: 1. This CDR3 has 14 amino acids. Germline lookup yields CDR1 LNHDA and CDR2 SQIVND (reference sequence). The CDR3 nucleotides are TGTGCCAGTAGTAAGGACAGGGGCTCCTACGAGCAGTACTTC. Translation gives CASSKDRGSYEQYF.

The chain is built from TRBV5-1 and TRBJ2-2, with 9 bases that match TRBD2. The CDR3 length is 16 residues. V trimming: 2 bases; J trimming: 4 bases; junction bases outside the gene matches: 6. From germline, CDR1 is SGHRS and CDR2 YFSETQ. The CDR3 is CASSLGSSGITGELFF. CDR3 bases: TGCGCCAGCAGCTTAGGATCTAGCGGGATCACCGGGGAGCTGTTTTTT.

The J gene is TRBJ2-6, the V gene TRBV7-9; D gene ambiguous. Germline-derived CDR1 and CDR2 are SEHNR and FQNEAQ (reference sequence). This CDR3 has 15 amino acids. Trimming removed 0 bases at V and 2 bases at J, with 5 bases between. The DNA for the CDR3 is TGTGCCAGCAGCTTAGCTGGGCCTGGGGCCAACGTCCTGACTTTC. Encoded protein: CASSLAGPGANVLTF.

This clone was seen only a few times. This chain connects TRBV7-9 to TRBJ1-4; a weak D match, TRBD1 (6 bases). Between the trimmed V and J ends, which lost 5 bases and 5 bases, there was a span of 15 bases. Germline V gives CDR1 SEHNR, CDR2 FQNEAQ (reference sequence). This CDR3 has 15 amino acids. In DNA, the CDR3 is TGTGCCAGCAGCGGAACGACAGGAAAGAATGAAAAACTGTTTTTT. It translates to CASSGTTGKNEKLFF.

This clone was found many times. The chain couples TRBV7-9 to TRBJ2-1; no clear D gene. The CDR3 length is 15 residues. The V end lost 7 bases, the J end lost 6 bases, and 19 bases lay between the germline ends. CDR1 SEHNR and CDR2 FQNEAQ come from the germline V gene (reference sequence). Here the CDR3 DNA reads TGTGCCAGCACCCCTAGTGGTGCTTGGATCAATGAGCAGTTCTTC. It encodes CASTPSGAWINEQFF.